This T cell receptor (beta chain) was documented in a study of blood T cell repertoires in COVID-19. Authors' processing steps: Amplified reference gene primers provided the basis for estimating nucleated cell counts. Produced via immunoSEQ multiplex PCR; TCRdb's table is partial and in-frame only. The DNA gave D and trimming, while V, J and clone size come from that table. This table holds fewer than 350,000 clones, around 90% found once. This receptor was obtained from a woman aged 25 to 45 who had recovered from COVID-19. The sequencing input was PBMCs or T cells enriched from blood (not recorded which).

CDR3 loop: CASSKNLGQGSAKNIQYF. The DNA of the CDR3 is TGTGCCAGCAGCAAAAACCTTGGACAGGGTTCTGCCAAAAACATTCAGTACTTC. This chain links TRBV21-1 with TRBJ2-4; the table's D gene call, TRBD1, was not cross checked with the DNA. TRBV21-1 is reported as a pseudogene. The CDR3 is 18 amino acids.